This passage covers 2 T cell receptor beta chains from one sample sequenced in a study of blood T cell repertoires in COVID-19. The table came from immunoSEQ multiplex PCR; TCRdb's copy has only in-frame clones and leaves some out. The sample lists 150,000 or so clones, around 84% seen once, with roughly 18% in the top ten. The sample was peripheral blood. All receptors come from a woman of 80 years or more with acute or convalescent COVID-19.

The chain links TRBV27 to TRBJ1-6; weak D call: TRBD1 (5 bases). The germline V gene encodes CDR1 MNHEY and CDR2 SMNVEV (reference sequence). This CDR3 is 14 amino acids long. Deletions cut 2 bases from V and 9 bases from J, with 11 bases between. CDR3 in DNA: TGTGCCAGCAGTTTAATGGGCACAGGTTCACCCCTCCACTTT. It is translated as CASSLMGTGSPLHF.

The chain employs TRBV7-3 and TRBJ2-5; 7 bases align to TRBD1. V shed 5 bases and J 4 bases; nucleotides not matched to a gene: 4. CDR1 and CDR2 from the germline V gene are SGHTA and FQGTGA. The CDR3 is 13 amino acids. This chain's CDR3 is CASSVDRVETQYF. The CDR3 coding sequence is TGTGCCAGCAGCGTTGACAGGGTAGAGACCCAGTACTTC.